A selection of T cell receptor beta chains follows, all from one sample in a study of cytomegalovirus exposure and HLA in healthy donors. Assay used: immunoSEQ multiplex PCR; TCRdb lists only in-frame clones, some missing. The table shows over 100,000 clones, with roughly 90% occurring only once. The sequencing input was PBMCs. These receptors were collected from a woman between 18 and 29 years old in good health and CMV-seronegative. Each CDR3 is given with its conserved first and last residue. Fields, in order: clone size, D gene, J gene, V gene, CDR3 protein, CDR3 DNA. A D gene is named only where the DNA matches it firmly. Some rows mark clone size as missing; the rest say once, few, many or name a class of expanded clone.

.	TRBD1	TRBJ1-3	TRBV2	CASSSRDRVSGNTIYF	TGTGCCAGCAGCAGCCGGGACAGGGTGTCCGGAAACACCATATATTTT
.	TRBD2	TRBJ2-7	TRBV27	CASSLLPAGVREQYF	TGTGCCAGCAGTTTATTACCAGCGGGGGTTCGAGAGCAGTACTTC
.	.	TRBJ1-1	TRBV5-1	CASRYRAPNTEAFF	TGCGCCAGCAGGTACAGGGCACCGAACACTGAAGCTTTCTTT
once	TRBD1	TRBJ2-2	TRBV4-3	CASSPGTGGFDTGELFF	TGCGCCAGCAGCCCCGGGACAGGGGGCTTCGACACCGGGGAGCTGTTTTTT
.	TRBD2	TRBJ2-5	TRBV6-1	CASSELVGSGGEQETQYF	TGTGCCAGCAGTGAACTCGTTGGAAGCGGGGGGGAACAAGAGACCCAGTACTTC
.	.	TRBJ1-5	TRBV28	CASTSTGGYQPQHF	TGTGCCAGCACCTCTACGGGGGGGTATCAGCCCCAGCATTTT
.	.	TRBJ2-5	TRBV4-2	CASSQGANQETQYF	TGTGCCAGCAGCCAAGGGGCTAACCAAGAGACCCAGTACTTC
.	.	TRBJ2-7	TRBV6-5	CASSQTGSSYEQYF	TGTGCCAGCAGTCAAACAGGGTCCTCCTACGAGCAGTACTTC
.	.	TRBJ1-2	TRBV18	CASSPTDKDYGYTF	TGTGCCAGCTCACCCACCGACAAGGACTATGGCTACACCTTC
once	TRBD1	TRBJ2-4	TRBV29-1	CSVEDRGKNIQYF	TGCAGCGTTGAGGACAGGGGGAAAAACATTCAGTACTTC
.	TRBD1	TRBJ1-5	TRBV6-1	CASSGTRDRVSQPQHF	TGTGCCAGCAGTGGGACCCGGGACAGGGTATCTCAGCCCCAGCATTTT
.	TRBD1	TRBJ2-7	TRBV29-1	CSVLTGGGYEQYF	TGCAGCGTTTTGACAGGGGGTGGCTACGAGCAGTACTTC
.	TRBD1	TRBJ2-6	TRBV28	CASSTGATGANVLTF	TGTGCCAGCAGTACAGGGGCCACCGGGGCCAACGTCCTGACTTTC
.	TRBD2	TRBJ2-1	TRBV9	CASSEGLAMNNEQFF	TGTGCCAGCAGTGAAGGACTAGCGATGAACAATGAGCAGTTCTTC
.	.	TRBJ2-1	TRBV20-1	CSARTGGEQFF	TGCAGTGCTAGAACCGGCGGTGAGCAGTTCTTC
.	.	TRBJ1-2	TRBV7-2	CASSFQAVVGASGYTF	TGTGCCAGCAGCTTCCAGGCGGTTGTGGGAGCTAGTGGCTACACCTTC
.	.	TRBJ2-7	TRBV29-1	CSVAPTSYPPNEQYF	TGCAGCGTTGCCCCCACTAGCTATCCCCCCAACGAGCAGTACTTC
.	.	TRBJ1-1	TRBV25-1	CAAVGVGLNTEAFF	TGTGCCGCAGTCGGGGTGGGGTTGAACACTGAAGCTTTCTTT
.	.	TRBJ2-1	TRBV7-2	CASSFSINEQFF	TGTGCCAGCAGCTTTTCCATCAATGAGCAGTTCTTC
once	.	TRBJ1-6	TRBV28	CASSIGQTFLFSSYNSPLHF	TGTGCCAGCAGCATTGGACAGACCTTTCTGTTCAGCTCCTATAATTCACCCCTCCACTTT
.	TRBD1	TRBJ2-2	TRBV5-6	CASSFMERGPTGELFF	TGTGCCAGCAGCTTTATGGAAAGGGGGCCCACCGGGGAGCTGTTTTTT
.	.	TRBJ1-5	TRBV5-6	CASSFRVSGSNQPQHF	TGTGCCAGCAGCTTCAGGGTCTCGGGTAGCAATCAGCCCCAGCATTTT
.	TRBD1	TRBJ1-1	TRBV23-1	CASTHGTGDAFF	TGCGCCAGCACCCATGGGACAGGGGACGCTTTCTTT
.	TRBD1	TRBJ2-7	TRBV27	CASRGQGAYEQYF	TGTGCCAGCAGAGGACAGGGGGCCTACGAGCAGTACTTC
once	.	TRBJ1-1	TRBV4-3	CASSPLQGAEAFF	TGCGCCAGCAGCCCTCTGCAGGGTGCTGAAGCTTTCTTT
.	TRBD2	TRBJ2-7	TRBV2	CASSPGTSGDYEQYF	TGTGCCAGCAGCCCCGGGACTAGCGGGGACTACGAGCAGTACTTC
.	.	TRBJ1-2	TRBV7-3	CASSPSGGGNYGYTF	TGTGCCAGCAGCCCCTCCGGGGGTGGGAACTATGGCTACACCTTC
many	TRBD1	TRBJ1-2	TRBV5-1	CASSGQGYGYTF	TGCGCCAGCAGCGGACAGGGCTATGGCTACACCTTC
.	.	TRBJ2-2	TRBV11-3	CASSRGGDTGELFF	TGTGCCAGCAGCAGGGGGGGCGACACCGGGGAGCTGTTTTTT
.	TRBD2	TRBJ2-7	TRBV6-5	CASRIGLAGNYEQYF	TGTGCCAGCAGAATTGGACTAGCGGGGAACTACGAGCAGTACTTC
.	.	TRBJ1-1	TRBV28	CASRQLNTEAFF	TGTGCCAGTAGACAGTTGAACACTGAAGCTTTCTTT
.	TRBD1	TRBJ2-4	TRBV7-3	CASSLGPGQTNIQYF	TGTGCCAGCAGCTTGGGACCGGGACAGACCAACATTCAGTACTTC
.	TRBD2	TRBJ2-3	TRBV11-3	CASARASGGDGTDTQYF	TGTGCCAGTGCCCGGGCTAGCGGGGGGGATGGCACAGATACGCAGTATTTT
once	TRBD1	TRBJ2-5	TRBV2	CASSGDRVRETQYF	TGTGCCAGCAGCGGGGACAGGGTGAGGGAGACCCAGTACTTC